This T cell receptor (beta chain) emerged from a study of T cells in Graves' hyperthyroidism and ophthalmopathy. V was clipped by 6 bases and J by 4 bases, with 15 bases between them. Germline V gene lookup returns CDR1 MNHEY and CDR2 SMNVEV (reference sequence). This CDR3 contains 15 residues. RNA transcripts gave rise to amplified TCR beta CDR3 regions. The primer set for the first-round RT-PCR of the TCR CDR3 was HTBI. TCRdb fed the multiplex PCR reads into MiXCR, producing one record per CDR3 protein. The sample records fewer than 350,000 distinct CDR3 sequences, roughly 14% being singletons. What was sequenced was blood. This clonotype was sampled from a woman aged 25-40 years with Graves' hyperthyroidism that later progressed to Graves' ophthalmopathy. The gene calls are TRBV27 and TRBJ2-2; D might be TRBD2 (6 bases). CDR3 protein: CASRRTGGGTGELFF. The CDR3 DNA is TGTGCCAGCAGGAGGACCGGGGGAGGCACCGGGGAGCTGTTTTTT.